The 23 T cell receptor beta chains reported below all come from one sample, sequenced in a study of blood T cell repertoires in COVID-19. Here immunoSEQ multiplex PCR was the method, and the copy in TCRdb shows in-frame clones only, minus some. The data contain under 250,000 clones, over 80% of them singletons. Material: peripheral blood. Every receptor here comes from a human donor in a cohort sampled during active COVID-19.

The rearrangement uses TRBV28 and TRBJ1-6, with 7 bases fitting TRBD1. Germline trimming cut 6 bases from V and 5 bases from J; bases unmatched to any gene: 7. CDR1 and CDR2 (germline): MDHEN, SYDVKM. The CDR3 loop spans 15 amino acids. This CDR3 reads CASRTMGQNNSPLHF. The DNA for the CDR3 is TGTGCCAGCAGGACTATGGGACAGAATAATTCACCCCTCCACTTT. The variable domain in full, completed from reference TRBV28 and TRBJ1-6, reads DVKVTQSSRYLVKRTGEKVFLECVQDMDHENMFWYRQDPGLGLRLIYFSYDVKMKEKGDIPEGYSVSREKKERFSLILESASTNQTSMYLCASRTMGQNNSPLHFGNGTRLTVT.

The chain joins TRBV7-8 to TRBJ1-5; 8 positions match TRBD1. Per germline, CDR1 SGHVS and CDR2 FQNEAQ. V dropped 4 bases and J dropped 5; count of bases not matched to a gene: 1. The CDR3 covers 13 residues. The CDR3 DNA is TGTGCCAGCAGCTCACAGGGGGATCAGCCCCAGCATTTT. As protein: CASSSQGDQPQHF.

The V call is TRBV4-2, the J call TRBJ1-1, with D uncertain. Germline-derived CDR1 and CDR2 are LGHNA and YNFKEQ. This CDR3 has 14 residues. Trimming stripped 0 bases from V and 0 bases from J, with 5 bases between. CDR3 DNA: TGTGCCAGCAGCCAAGAGTATTTGAACACTGAAGCTTTCTTT. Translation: CASSQEYLNTEAFF.

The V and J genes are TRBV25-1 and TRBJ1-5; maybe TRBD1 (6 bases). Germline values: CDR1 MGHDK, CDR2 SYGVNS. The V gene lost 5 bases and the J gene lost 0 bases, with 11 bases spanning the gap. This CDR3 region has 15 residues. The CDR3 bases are TGTGCCAGCAGTTCAGGGGCGGATAGCAATCAGCCCCAGCATTTT. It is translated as CASSSGADSNQPQHF. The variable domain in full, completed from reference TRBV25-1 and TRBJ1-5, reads EADIYQTPRYLVIGTGKKITLECSQTMGHDKMYWYQQDPGMELHLIHYSYGVNSTEKGDLSSESTVSRIRTEHFPLTLESARPSHTSQYLCASSSGADSNQPQHFGDGTRLSIL.

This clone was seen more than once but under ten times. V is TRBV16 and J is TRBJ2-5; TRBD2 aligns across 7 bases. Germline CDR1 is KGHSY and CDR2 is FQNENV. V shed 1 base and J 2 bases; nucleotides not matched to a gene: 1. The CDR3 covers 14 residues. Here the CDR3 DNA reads TGTGCCAGCAGCCAATGGGGGGGACAAGAGACCCAGTACTTC. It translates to CASSQWGGQETQYF.

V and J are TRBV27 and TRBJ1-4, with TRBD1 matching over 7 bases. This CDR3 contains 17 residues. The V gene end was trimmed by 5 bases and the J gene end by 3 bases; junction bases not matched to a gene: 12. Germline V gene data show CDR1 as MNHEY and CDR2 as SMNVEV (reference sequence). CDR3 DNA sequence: TGTGCCAGCAGTCCCTCCGACAGGGTAAGTGCTAATGAAAAACTGTTTTTT. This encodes CASSPSDRVSANEKLFF.

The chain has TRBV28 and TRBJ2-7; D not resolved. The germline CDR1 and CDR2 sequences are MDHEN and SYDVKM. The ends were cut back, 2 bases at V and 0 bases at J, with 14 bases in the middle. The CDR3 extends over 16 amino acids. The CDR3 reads CASSLALSGLSYEQYF. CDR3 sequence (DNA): TGTGCCAGCAGTTTAGCTCTGTCAGGTCTCTCCTACGAGCAGTACTTC.

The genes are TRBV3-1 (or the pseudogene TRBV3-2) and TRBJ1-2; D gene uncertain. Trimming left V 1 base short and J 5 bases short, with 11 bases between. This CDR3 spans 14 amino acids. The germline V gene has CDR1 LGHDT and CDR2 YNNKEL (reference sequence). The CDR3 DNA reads TGTGCCAGCAGCCAAGGGTCAGGAACGTATGGCTACACCTTC. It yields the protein CASSQGSGTYGYTF.

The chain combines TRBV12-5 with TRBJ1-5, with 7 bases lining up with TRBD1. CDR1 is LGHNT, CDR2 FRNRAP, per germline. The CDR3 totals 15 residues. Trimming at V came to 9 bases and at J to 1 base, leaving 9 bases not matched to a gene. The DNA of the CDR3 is TGTGCTAGCCGAGCAGGGGGTGAGAGCAATCAGCCCCAGCATTTT. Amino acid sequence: CASRAGGESNQPQHF.

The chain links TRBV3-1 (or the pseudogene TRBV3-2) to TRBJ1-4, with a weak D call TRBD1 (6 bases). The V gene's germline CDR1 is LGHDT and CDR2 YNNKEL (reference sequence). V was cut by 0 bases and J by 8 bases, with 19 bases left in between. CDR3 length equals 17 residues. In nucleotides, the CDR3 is TGTGCCAGCAGCCAAGATCTGCATTACAGGGTACGGGAAAAACTGTTTTTT. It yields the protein CASSQDLHYRVREKLFF.

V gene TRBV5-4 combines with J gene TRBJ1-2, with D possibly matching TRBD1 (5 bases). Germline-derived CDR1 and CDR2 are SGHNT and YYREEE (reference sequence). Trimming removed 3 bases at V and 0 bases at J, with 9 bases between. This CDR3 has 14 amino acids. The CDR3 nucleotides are TGTGCCAGCAGCTACGGGGGGGCTAACTATGGCTACACCTTC. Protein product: CASSYGGANYGYTF.

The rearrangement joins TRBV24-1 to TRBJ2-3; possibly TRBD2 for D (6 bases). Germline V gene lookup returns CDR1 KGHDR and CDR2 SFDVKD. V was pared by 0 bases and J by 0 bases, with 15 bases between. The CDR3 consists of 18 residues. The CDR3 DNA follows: TGTGCCACCAGTGATTTGCCGGCCTGGAGGGATAGCACAGATACGCAGTATTTT. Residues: CATSDLPAWRDSTDTQYF.

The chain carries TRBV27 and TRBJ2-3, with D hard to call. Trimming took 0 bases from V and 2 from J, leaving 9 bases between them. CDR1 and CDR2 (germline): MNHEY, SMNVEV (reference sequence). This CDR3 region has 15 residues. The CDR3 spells CASSLSLGITDTQYF. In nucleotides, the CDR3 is TGTGCCAGCAGTTTATCTCTCGGTATCACAGATACGCAGTATTTT.

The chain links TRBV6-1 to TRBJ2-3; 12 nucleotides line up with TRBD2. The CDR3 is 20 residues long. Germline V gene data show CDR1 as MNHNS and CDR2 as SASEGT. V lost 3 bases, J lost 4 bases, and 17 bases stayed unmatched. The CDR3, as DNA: TGTGCCAGCAGTGATTCGAACTCGGCTAGCGGGGGGGCAGGGGCAGATACGCAGTATTTT. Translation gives CASSDSNSASGGAGADTQYF.

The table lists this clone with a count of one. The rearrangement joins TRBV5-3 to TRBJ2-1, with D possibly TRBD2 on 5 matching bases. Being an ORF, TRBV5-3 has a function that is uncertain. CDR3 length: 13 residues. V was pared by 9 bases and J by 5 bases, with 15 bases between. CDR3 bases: TGTGCCACCTATTGGGAGAATAACAATGAGCAGTTCTTC. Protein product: CATYWENNNEQFF.

The CDR3 DNA reads as TGCGCCAGCAGCGACAGTGCCCAAGAGACCCAGTACTTC. It yields the protein CASSDSAQETQYF. This chain uses TRBV5-1 with TRBJ2-5; TRBD1 might be the D (5 bases). V gave up 4 bases and J gave up 1 base, with 8 bases separating them. CDR3 size: 13 residues. Germline loops: CDR1 SGHRS, CDR2 YFSETQ.

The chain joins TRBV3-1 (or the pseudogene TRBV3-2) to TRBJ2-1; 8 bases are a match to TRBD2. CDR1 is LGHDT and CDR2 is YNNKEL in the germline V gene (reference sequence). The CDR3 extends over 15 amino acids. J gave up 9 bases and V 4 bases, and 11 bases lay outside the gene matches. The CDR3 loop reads CASSLGAGGPSEQFF. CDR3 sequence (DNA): TGTGCCAGCAGCCTCGGGGCGGGGGGCCCATCTGAGCAGTTCTTC.

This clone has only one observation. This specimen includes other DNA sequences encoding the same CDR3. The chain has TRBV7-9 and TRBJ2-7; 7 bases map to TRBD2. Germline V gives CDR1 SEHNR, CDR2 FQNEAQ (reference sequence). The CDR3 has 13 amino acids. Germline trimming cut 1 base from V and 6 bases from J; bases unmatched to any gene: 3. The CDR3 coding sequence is TGTGCCAGCAGCTTAGGGACTAGTGGCGAGCAGTACTTC. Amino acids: CASSLGTSGEQYF.

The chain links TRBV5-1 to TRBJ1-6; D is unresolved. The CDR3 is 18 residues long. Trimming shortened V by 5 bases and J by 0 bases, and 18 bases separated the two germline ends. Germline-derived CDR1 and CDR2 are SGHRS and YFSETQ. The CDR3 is CASSRVGEALSYNSPLHF. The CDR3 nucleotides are TGCGCCAGCAGTCGGGTCGGGGAGGCTCTCTCCTATAATTCACCCCTCCACTTT.

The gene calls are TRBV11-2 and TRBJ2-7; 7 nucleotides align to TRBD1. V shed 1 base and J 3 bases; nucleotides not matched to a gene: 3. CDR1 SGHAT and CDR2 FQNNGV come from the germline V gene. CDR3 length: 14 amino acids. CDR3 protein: CASSLVGQYYEQYF. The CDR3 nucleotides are TGTGCCAGCAGCTTAGTGGGACAGTACTACGAGCAGTACTTC.

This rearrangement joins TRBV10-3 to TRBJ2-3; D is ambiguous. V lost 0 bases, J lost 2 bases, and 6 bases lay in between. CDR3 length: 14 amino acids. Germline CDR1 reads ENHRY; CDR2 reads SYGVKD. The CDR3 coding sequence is TGTGCCATCAGTGAGTCCGGGTCCACAGATACGCAGTATTTT. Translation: CAISESGSTDTQYF.

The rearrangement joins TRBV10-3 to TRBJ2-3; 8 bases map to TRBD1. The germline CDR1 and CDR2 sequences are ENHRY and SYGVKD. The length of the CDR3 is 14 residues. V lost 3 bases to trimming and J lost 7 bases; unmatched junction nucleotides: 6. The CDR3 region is CAISEDRGLNTQYF. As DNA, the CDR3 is TGTGCCATCAGTGAAGACAGGGGATTGAATACGCAGTATTTT.

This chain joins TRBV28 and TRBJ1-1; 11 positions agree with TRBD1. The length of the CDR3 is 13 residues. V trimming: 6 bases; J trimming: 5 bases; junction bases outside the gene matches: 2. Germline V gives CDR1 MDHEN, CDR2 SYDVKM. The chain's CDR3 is CASRGQGDTEAFF. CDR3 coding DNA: TGTGCCAGCAGGGGACAGGGGGATACTGAAGCTTTCTTT. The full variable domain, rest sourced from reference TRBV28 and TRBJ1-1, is DVKVTQSSRYLVKRTGEKVFLECVQDMDHENMFWYRQDPGLGLRLIYFSYDVKMKEKGDIPEGYSVSREKKERFSLILESASTNQTSMYLCASRGQGDTEAFFGQGTRLTVV.